One sample yielded the 6 T cell receptor beta chains listed below, sequenced in a study of shared clonotypes between healthy human individuals. This table comes from immunoSEQ multiplex PCR, and its TCRdb copy is limited to in-frame clones, with some not included. The sample lists some 1.5 million clones; 95% to 97% were seen once. Sequenced: naive CD4+ T cells sorted from blood. Sample subset: CD45RA+ positively selected. The receptors were gathered from a man aged 25-45 years in good health.

This clone has only a few counts. This chain links TRBV28 with TRBJ1-2; unclear D gene. Germline lookup yields CDR1 MDHEN and CDR2 SYDVKM. Trimming left V 10 bases short and J 0 bases short, with 12 bases between. This CDR3 spans 13 amino acids. The chain's CDR3 is CATSASPNYGYTF. CDR3 bases: TGTGCCACCTCGGCGTCCCCTAACTATGGCTACACCTTC.

The chain recombines TRBV5-1 with TRBJ2-3; TRBD1 matches at 8 bases. The CDR3 extends over 15 amino acids. Germline V gives CDR1 SGHRS, CDR2 YFSETQ. Trimming cost V 3 bases and J 4 bases; bases outside gene matches: 7. CDR3 bases: TGCGCCAGCAGCTCAGGGACAGGTGTAGCAGATACGCAGTATTTT. This translates into CASSSGTGVADTQYF.

This sequence joins TRBV18 and TRBJ2-5; 11 bases map to TRBD2. The CDR3 extends over 17 amino acids. V lost 3 bases, J lost 2 bases, and 8 bases stayed unmatched. Looked up from germline, CDR1 is KGHSH and CDR2 is LQKENI. The CDR3 loop reads CASSPVRTSGQQETQYF. The CDR3, as DNA: TGTGCCAGCTCACCGGTCCGGACTAGCGGGCAGCAAGAGACCCAGTACTTC.

The gene calls are TRBV7-8 and TRBJ2-5, with 11 bases fitting TRBD2. Germline V gene data show CDR1 as SGHVS and CDR2 as FQNEAQ. V shed 4 bases and J 4 bases; nucleotides not matched to a gene: 2. The CDR3 consists of 14 residues. The CDR3 sequence: CASSSSGGRETQYF. The CDR3 region has the DNA TGTGCCAGCAGCTCTAGCGGGGGGCGAGAGACCCAGTACTTC.

In the case of this clone: Other DNA sequences in this sample translate to the same CDR3. The chain joins TRBV28 to TRBJ2-7, with 8 bases matching TRBD1. The trim removed 8 bases at V and 7 bases at J, leaving 7 bases unmatched. Germline V CDR1 and CDR2: MDHEN, SYDVKM. The CDR3 length is 12 residues. The chain's CDR3 is CASRTGTREQYF. The CDR3 region has the DNA TGTGCCAGCCGGACAGGGACGAGGGAGCAGTACTTC.

The rearrangement uses TRBV27 and TRBJ2-7; D perhaps matches TRBD1 (6 bases). Trimming removed 3 bases from V and 3 bases from J, with 18 bases in between. The CDR3 runs to 16 residues. The V gene's germline CDR1 is MNHEY and CDR2 SMNVEV (reference sequence). The CDR3: CASSFGQGFRRYEQYF. The CDR3 nucleotides read TGTGCCAGCAGTTTCGGTCAGGGGTTTCGTCGCTACGAGCAGTACTTC.